The sample holds many counts of the clone carrying this T cell receptor (beta chain). Its antigen is still unknown. Only in-frame clones appear in the TCRdb table, and some are missing; sequencing was by immunoSEQ multiplex PCR. This sample yields approximately 940,000 clones, of which more than 75% are seen a single time; about 1.5% belongs to the top ten. From CD4+ cells came CD45RA+ naive and CD45RA-negative memory subsets. The data belong to a study of shared clonotypes between healthy human individuals. General study results and limits: At large depth, rarefaction still showed sorted-subset sequencing to be incomplete.

Material for sequencing was memory CD4+ T cells sorted from blood. The subset was: CD45RA-negative fraction. The sequence was obtained from a man aged 18 to 29 in good health.

CDR3 region: CASRLLQGTDTQYF. In DNA form, the CDR3 reads TGTGCCAGCAGGCTACTACAGGGAACAGATACGCAGTATTTT. This chain connects TRBV6-1 to TRBJ2-3; D might be TRBD1 (6 bases). V gave up 6 bases and J gave up 3 bases, with 13 bases separating them. The CDR3 is 14 residues long. Germline assignment: CDR1 MNHNS and CDR2 SASEGT.